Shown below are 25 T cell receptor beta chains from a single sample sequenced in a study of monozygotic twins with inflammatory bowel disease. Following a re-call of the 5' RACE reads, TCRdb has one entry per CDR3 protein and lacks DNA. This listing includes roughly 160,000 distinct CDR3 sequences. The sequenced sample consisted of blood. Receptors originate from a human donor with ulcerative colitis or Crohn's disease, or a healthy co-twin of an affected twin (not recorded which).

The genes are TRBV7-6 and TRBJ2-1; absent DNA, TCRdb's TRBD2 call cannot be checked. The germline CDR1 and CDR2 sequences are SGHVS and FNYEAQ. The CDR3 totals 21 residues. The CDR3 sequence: CASSTSRTSGRHSSSYNEQFF.

The CDR3 is CASTSEPAYGYTF. The chain employs TRBV3-1 and TRBJ1-2. Per germline, CDR1 LGHDT and CDR2 YNNKEL (reference sequence). The length of the CDR3 is 13 residues.

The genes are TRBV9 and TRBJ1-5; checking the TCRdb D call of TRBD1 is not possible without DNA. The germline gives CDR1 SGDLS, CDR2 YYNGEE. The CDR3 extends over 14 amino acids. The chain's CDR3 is CASSMGHQDQPQHF.

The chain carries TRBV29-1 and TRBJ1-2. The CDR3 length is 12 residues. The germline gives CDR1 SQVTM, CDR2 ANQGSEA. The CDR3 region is CSVGVRVYGYTF. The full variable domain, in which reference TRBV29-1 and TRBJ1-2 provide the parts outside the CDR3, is SAVISQKPSRDICQRGTSLTIQCQVDSQVTMMFWYRQQPGQSLTLIATANQGSEATYESGFVIDKFPISRPNLTFSTLTVSNMSPEDSSIYLCSVGVRVYGYTFGSGTRLTVV.

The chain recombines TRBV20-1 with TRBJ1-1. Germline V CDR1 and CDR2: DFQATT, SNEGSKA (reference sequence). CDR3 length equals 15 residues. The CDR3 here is CSASGFGGWSTEAFF.

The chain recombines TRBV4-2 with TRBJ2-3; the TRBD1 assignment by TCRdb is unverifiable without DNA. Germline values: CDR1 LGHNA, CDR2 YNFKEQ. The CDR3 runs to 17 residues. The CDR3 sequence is CASSQGLDRGLTDTQYF.

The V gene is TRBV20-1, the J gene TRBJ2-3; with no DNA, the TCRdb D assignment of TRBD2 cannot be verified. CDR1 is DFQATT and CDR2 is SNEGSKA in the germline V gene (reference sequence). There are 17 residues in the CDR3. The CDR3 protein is CSARDRISGGERDTQYF.

CDR3 region: CASSFTAGTTDTQYF. This sequence joins TRBV5-1 and TRBJ2-3; TCRdb outputs TRBD2, but without DNA this stays unchecked. Germline CDR1 and CDR2: SGHRS and YFSETQ. The CDR3 is 15 residues long.

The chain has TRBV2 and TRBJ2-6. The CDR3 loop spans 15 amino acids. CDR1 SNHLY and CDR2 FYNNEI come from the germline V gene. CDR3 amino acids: CASRADLSGANVLTF.

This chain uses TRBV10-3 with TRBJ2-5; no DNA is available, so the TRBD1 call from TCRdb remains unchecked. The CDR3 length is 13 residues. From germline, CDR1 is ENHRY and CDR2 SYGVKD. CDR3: CAISGTLQETQYF.

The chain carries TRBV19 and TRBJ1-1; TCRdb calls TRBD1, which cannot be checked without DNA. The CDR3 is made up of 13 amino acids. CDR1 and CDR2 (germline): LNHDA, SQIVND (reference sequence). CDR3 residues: CASYRAGNTEAFF.

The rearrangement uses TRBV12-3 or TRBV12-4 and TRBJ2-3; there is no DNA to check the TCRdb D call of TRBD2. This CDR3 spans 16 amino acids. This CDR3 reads CASSFRQGLSTDTQYF.

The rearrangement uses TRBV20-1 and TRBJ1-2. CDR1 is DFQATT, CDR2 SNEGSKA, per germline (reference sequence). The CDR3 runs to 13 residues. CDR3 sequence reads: CSATRGDNYGYTF.

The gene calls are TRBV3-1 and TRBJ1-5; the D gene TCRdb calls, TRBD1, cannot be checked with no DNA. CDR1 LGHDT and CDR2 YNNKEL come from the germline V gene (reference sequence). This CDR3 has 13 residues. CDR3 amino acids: CASSGDINQPQHF.

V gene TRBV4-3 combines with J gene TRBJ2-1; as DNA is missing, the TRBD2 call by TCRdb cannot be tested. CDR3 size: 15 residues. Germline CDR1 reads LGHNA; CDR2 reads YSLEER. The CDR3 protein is CASSRDSGPYNEQFF.

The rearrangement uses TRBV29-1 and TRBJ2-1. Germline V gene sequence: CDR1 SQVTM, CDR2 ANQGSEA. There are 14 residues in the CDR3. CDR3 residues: CSVVVYSRYNEQFF.

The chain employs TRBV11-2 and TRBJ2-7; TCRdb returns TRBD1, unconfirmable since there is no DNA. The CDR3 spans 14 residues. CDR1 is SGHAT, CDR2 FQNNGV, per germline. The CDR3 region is CASSFWTENYGQYF. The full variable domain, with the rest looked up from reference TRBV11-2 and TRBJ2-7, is EAGVAQSPRYKIIEKRQSVAFWCNPISGHATLYWYQQILGQGPKLLIQFQNNGVVDDSQLPKDRFSAERLKGVDSTLKIQPAKLEDSAVYLCASSFWTENYGQYFGPGTRLTVT.

CDR3: CASSAGTGNGYTF. The chain combines TRBV7-2 with TRBJ1-2; TCRdb's D call of TRBD1 is untestable without DNA. CDR1 SGHTA and CDR2 FQGNSA come from the germline V gene. CDR3 length: 13 residues. The full variable domain, rest sourced from reference TRBV7-2 and TRBJ1-2, is GAGVSQSPSNKVTEKGKDVELRCDPISGHTALYWYRQSLGQGLEFLIYFQGNSAPDKSGLPSDRFSAERTGGSVSTLTIQRTQQEDSAVYLCASSAGTGNGYTFGSGTRLTVV.

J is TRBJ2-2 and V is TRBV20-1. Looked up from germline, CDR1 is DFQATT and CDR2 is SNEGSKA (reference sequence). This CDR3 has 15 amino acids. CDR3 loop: CSAREGTVNTGELFF.

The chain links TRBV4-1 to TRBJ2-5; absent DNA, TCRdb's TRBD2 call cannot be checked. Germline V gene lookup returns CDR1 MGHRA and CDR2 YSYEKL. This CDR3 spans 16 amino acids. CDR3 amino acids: CASSQSTSGSVETQYF.

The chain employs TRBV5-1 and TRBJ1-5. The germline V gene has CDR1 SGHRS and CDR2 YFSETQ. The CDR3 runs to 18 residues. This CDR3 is CASSNHGLNIPGNQPQHF.

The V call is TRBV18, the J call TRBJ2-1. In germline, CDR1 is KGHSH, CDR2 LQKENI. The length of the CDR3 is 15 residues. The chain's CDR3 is CASSPRGKSYNEQFF.

This chain's CDR3 is CSASFQGDSPLHF. The genes are TRBV20-1 and TRBJ1-6; there is no DNA to check the TCRdb D call of TRBD1. The germline CDR1 and CDR2 sequences are DFQATT and SNEGSKA (reference sequence). The CDR3 spans 13 residues.

The CDR3 protein is CSASQGVVQETQYF. This chain joins TRBV20-1 and TRBJ2-5; TCRdb selects TRBD1, and the lack of DNA leaves this call unchecked. Germline V gene data show CDR1 as DFQATT and CDR2 as SNEGSKA (reference sequence). This CDR3 has 14 residues.

CDR3 sequence reads: CSAIFSGNNEQFF. The chain uses TRBV20-1 and TRBJ2-1; the D gene TCRdb calls, TRBD2, cannot be checked with no DNA. In germline, CDR1 is DFQATT, CDR2 SNEGSKA (reference sequence). The CDR3 sequence is 13 residues long.